These T cell receptor beta chains were read from a single sample in a study of T cells in Graves' hyperthyroidism and ophthalmopathy. TCRdb ran MiXCR on the multiplex PCR reads and lists one entry per CDR3 protein. The sample consists of about 300,000 distinct CDR3 sequences, roughly 20% of them appearing once. The sequencing sample was made of blood. These receptors all stem from a man in his fifties with Graves' ophthalmopathy. Each CDR3 is given with its conserved first and last residue. The order of the fields is D gene, J gene, clone size, V gene, CDR3 DNA, CDR3 protein. A D gene is named only where the DNA matches it firmly. The listing skips clone size in some rows; elsewhere it reads once, few, many or a size class.

.	TRBJ1-1	many	TRBV27	TGTGCCAGCAGTTTAACACCATTTTCAGGGTTTGAAGCTTTCTTT	CASSLTPFSGFEAFF
.	TRBJ2-1	.	TRBV15	TGTGCCACCTATCCCGGCGGGCTCTACAATGAGCAGTTCTTC	CATYPGGLYNEQFF
TRBD2	TRBJ2-5	few	TRBV5-1	TGCGCCAGCAGCGGGGGGCTAGCGGGTAAAGACCAAGAGACCCAGTACTTC	CASSGGLAGKDQETQYF
TRBD1	TRBJ1-1	many	TRBV28	TGTGCCAGCAGTTTCACAGGGGCGCTACTGCGAGCTTTCTTT	CASSFTGALLRAFF
.	TRBJ2-4	.	TRBV5-8	TGTGCCAGCAGCCCATTTGGGACGGCCCGAGCCAAAAACATTCAGTACTTC	CASSPFGTARAKNIQYF
TRBD2	TRBJ2-1	few	TRBV6-1	TGTGCCACCCTCTCCGGGACTAGCGGGATCAATGAGCAGTTCTTC	CATLSGTSGINEQFF
TRBD2	TRBJ2-5	.	TRBV5-1	TGCGCCAGCAGCTTAATTCGGGGGAGGGCCCAAGAGACCCAGTACTTC	CASSLIRGRAQETQYF
.	TRBJ1-1	many	TRBV28	TGTGCCAGCAGTTTATGGAGCCCATGGAGGTACACTGAAGCTTTCTTT	CASSLWSPWRYTEAFF
TRBD1	TRBJ2-5	few	TRBV7-2	TGTGCCAGCAGCTTGTCAGGGGGCCCAGAGACCCAGTACTTC	CASSLSGGPETQYF
.	TRBJ1-5	many	TRBV20-1	TGCAGTGCTGGGAAGGGGCCGAATAGCAATCAGCCCCAGCATTTT	CSAGKGPNSNQPQHF